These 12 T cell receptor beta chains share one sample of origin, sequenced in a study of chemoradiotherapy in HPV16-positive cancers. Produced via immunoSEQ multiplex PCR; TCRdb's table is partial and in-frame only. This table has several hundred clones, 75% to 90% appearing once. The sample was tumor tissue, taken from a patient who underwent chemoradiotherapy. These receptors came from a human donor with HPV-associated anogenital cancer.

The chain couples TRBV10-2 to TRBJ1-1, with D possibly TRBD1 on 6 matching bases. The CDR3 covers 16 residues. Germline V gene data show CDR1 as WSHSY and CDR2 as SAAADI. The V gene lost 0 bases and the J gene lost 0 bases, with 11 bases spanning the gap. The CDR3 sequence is CASSESRTALNTEAFF. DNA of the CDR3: TGCGCCAGCAGTGAGTCGAGGACAGCCTTGAACACTGAAGCTTTCTTT.

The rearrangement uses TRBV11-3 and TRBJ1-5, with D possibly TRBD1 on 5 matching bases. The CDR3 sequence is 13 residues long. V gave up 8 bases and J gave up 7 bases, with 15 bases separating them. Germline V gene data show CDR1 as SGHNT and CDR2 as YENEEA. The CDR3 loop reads CASAGGVEQPQHF. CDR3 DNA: TGTGCCAGCGCCGGGGGGGTGGAGCAGCCCCAGCATTTT.

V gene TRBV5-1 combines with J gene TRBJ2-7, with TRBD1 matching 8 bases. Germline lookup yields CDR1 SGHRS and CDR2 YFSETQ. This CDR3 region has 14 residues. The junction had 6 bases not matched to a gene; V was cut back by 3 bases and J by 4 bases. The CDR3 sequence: CASSSGTGGYEQYF. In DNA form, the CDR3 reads TGCGCCAGCAGCTCCGGGACAGGCGGGTACGAGCAGTACTTC.

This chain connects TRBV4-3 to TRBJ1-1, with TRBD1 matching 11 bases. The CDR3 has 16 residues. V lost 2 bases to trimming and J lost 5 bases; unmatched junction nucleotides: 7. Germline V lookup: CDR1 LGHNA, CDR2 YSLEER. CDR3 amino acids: CASSQPRTGGWTEAFF. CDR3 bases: TGCGCCAGCAGCCAACCGAGGACAGGGGGCTGGACTGAAGCTTTCTTT.

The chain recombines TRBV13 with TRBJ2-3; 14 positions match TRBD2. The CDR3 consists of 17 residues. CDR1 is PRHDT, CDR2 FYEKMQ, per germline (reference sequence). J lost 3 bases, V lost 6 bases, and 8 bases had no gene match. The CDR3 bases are TGTGCCAGCAGGCGACTAGCGGGAGGGCCGAAAACAGATACGCAGTATTTT. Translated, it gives CASRRLAGGPKTDTQYF.

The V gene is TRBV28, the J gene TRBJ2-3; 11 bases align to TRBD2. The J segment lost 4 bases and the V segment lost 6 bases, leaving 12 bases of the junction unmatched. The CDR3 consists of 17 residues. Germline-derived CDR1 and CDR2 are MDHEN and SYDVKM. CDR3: CASRRRLAGGRSDTQYF. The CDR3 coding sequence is TGTGCCAGCAGACGACGTCTAGCGGGAGGCCGCTCAGATACGCAGTATTTT.

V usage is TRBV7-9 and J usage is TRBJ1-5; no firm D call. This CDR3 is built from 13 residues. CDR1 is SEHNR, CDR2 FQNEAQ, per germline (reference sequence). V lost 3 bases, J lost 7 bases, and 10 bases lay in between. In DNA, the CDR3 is TGTGCCAGCAGCTTCGCGGCCGGGCAGCCCCAGCATTTT. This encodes CASSFAAGQPQHF.

The DNA of the CDR3 is TGCAGCGTTGGTTGGAGGGATTTAGGCTACACCTTC. It yields the protein CSVGWRDLGYTF. The gene calls are TRBV29-1 and TRBJ1-2; D is uncertain. Trimming cost V 4 bases and J 8 bases, with 14 bases left between them. The CDR3 consists of 12 residues. Per the germline V gene, CDR1 is SQVTM and CDR2 is ANQGSEA. Combining the CDR3 with reference TRBV29-1 and TRBJ1-2 gives the whole variable domain SAVISQKPSRDICQRGTSLTIQCQVDSQVTMMFWYRQQPGQSLTLIATANQGSEATYESGFVIDKFPISRPNLTFSTLTVSNMSPEDSSIYLCSVGWRDLGYTFGSGTRLTVV.

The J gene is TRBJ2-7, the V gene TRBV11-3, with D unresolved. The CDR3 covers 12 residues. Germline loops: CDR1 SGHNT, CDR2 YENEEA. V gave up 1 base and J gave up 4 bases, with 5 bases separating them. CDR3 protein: CASSLVLYEQYF. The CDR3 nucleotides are TGTGCCAGCAGCTTAGTTTTATACGAGCAGTACTTC.

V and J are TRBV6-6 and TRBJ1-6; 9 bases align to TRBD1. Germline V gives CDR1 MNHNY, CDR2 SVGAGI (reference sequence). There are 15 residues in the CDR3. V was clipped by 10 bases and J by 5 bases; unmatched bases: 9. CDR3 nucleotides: TGTGCCACACTGCTCGGGACAGGGAATAATTCACCCCTCCACTTT. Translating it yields CATLLGTGNNSPLHF.

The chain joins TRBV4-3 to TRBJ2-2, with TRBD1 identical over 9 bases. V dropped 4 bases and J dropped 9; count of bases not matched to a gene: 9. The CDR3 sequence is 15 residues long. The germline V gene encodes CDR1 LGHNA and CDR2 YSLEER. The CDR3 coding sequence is TGCGCCAGCAGCCCCTCGGGACAGGGCGGAAGGGAGCTGTTTTTT. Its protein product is CASSPSGQGGRELFF.

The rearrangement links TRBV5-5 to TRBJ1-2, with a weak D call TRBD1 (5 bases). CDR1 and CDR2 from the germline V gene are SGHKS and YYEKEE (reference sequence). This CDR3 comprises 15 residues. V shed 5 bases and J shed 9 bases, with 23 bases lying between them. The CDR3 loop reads CASSPASQGLLSYTF. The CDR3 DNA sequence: TGTGCCAGCAGTCCGGCATCCCAGGGTCTGTTGAGCTACACCTTC.